This record looks at one T cell receptor beta chain sequence and its context. PBMCs originated in approximately 9.2 ml of fresh peripheral blood. This sample was taken from a study of Graves' ophthalmopathy and Graves' hyperthyroidism. In germline, CDR1 is SGHTA, CDR2 FQGTGA. J was trimmed by 8 bases and V by 5 bases; bases with no gene match: 17. The CDR3 consists of 16 residues. TCR beta CDR3 amplification used RNA transcripts. First-round RT-PCR employed HTBI primers, with a second-round multiplex PCR after it. TCRdb reprocessed the multiplex PCR reads via MiXCR and lists one record per CDR3 protein. The sample comprises roughly 36,000 distinct CDR3 sequences, about half of which are singletons, and about 28% rests with the top ten.

The origin of this receptor is an adult woman with stable Graves' hyperthyroidism. The chain has TRBV7-3 and TRBJ1-2; 7 bases match TRBD1. The sequencing input was peripheral blood. The chain's CDR3 is CASSPRQGLLAGGYTF. The CDR3, as DNA: TGTGCCAGCAGCCCGAGACAGGGACTTCTTGCAGGGGGCTACACCTTC.